This T cell receptor (beta chain) stems from a study of T cells in Graves' hyperthyroidism and ophthalmopathy. At the level of the study: Blood from the periphery was taken at initial diagnosis, before any treatment.

Clinical symptoms, serum thyroxine, TRAb, thyroid ultrasound and orbital computed tomography informed diagnoses. Study-wide findings and caveats: Ophthalmopathy, as predicted by the model, came a median 6.5 months after the prediction.

This clonotype appeared many times. Its antigen is as yet unknown. Authors of the study amplified TCR beta CDR3 regions from RNA transcripts. TCR CDR3 regions were first amplified by RT-PCR with HTBI primers. MiXCR, applied by TCRdb to the multiplex PCR reads, yields one record per CDR3 protein. The data contain approximately 510,000 distinct CDR3 sequences, less than 25% of them singletons. The sequenced material came from blood. The sequence came from a young man with Graves' hyperthyroidism.

The CDR3 DNA reads TGTGCCAGCACCCTCGGGGAGCGTAGGGTGTTGGGCGAGCAGTACTTC. It yields the protein CASTLGERRVLGEQYF. The chain uses TRBV12-3 or TRBV12-4 and TRBJ2-7; possibly TRBD2 for D (5 bases). There are 16 residues in the CDR3. V was shortened by 7 bases and J by 6 bases, with 25 bases between the two germline ends.